This is a list of T cell receptor beta chains from one sample in a study of response to subunit inactivated influenza vaccine. One entry per CDR3 protein, called by TCRdb with MiXCR from the RT-PCR reads. The sample shows a few hundred thousand distinct CDR3 sequences, just over 20% of them seen only once. The source material was PBMCs from blood, sampled less than 22 months after vaccination. These receptors were collected from a man aged 50 to 69 who received an inactivated influenza vaccine. The CDR3 runs from the conserved cysteine through the conserved F or W. Only some rows state a clone size, as once, few, many or a class for expanded clones.

few	TRBV7-9	TRBJ2-3	CASSSSESDTQYF
many	TRBV6-2/TRBV6-3	TRBJ1-1	CASSYSPPEAFF
-	TRBV20-1	TRBJ2-7	CSARVPVGGSEQYF
-	TRBV10-2	TRBJ2-2	CASSRGAGVNTGELFF
-	TRBV12-3/TRBV12-4	TRBJ2-1	CASESSGGYNEQFF
few	TRBV6-2/TRBV6-3	TRBJ1-5	CASSYSRGNGQPQHF
-	TRBV20-1	TRBJ1-5	CSARIVGEDNQPQHF
few	TRBV4-1	TRBJ1-3	CASSQGGGAGNTIYF
few	TRBV4-3	TRBJ1-6	CASSQQSGEHSPLHF
few	TRBV15	TRBJ2-3	CATSRGLAGVTDTQYF
few	TRBV29-1	TRBJ2-7	CSVATKRTYEQYF
many	TRBV29-1	TRBJ2-1	CSVEGIAGLDEQFF
-	TRBV27	TRBJ2-7	CASSPVGLAGAPYEQYF
few	TRBV7-2	TRBJ1-2	CASSSPVVGNYGYTF
few	TRBV11-2	TRBJ1-2	CASSFGVYGYTF
many	TRBV7-2	TRBJ1-1	CASSLVAGANTEAFF
-	TRBV6-5	TRBJ2-3	CASSYSVSAFTDTQYF
few	TRBV7-2	TRBJ1-5	CASSFMTGAPNQPQHF
-	TRBV15	TRBJ1-1	CATSRGLYTQAEAFF
-	TRBV7-9	TRBJ1-2	CASSLDRGRRLERCYTF
-	TRBV20-1	TRBJ2-1	CSARGLAGGNEQFF
many	TRBV5-6	TRBJ1-5	CASSSSTSNQPQHF
-	TRBV12-3/TRBV12-4	TRBJ2-5	CASRGPGVGSQETQYF
-	TRBV3-1	TRBJ2-7	CASSQKGTTAYEQYF
-	TRBV28	TRBJ2-5	CASTPAGYETQYF
few	TRBV5-1	TRBJ2-1	CASRDPGQGAYEQFF
few	TRBV4-3	TRBJ1-5	CASSPGHSGQPQHF
few	TRBV4-1	TRBJ2-2	CASSLRTGENTGELFF
-	TRBV5-1	TRBJ1-1	CASSPVSLNTEAFF
many	TRBV5-5	TRBJ1-5	CASSFRGTGNQPQHF
-	TRBV10-1	TRBJ2-5	CASSRDSNFQETQYF
few	TRBV29-1	TRBJ1-2	CSVEGRNYGYTF
many	TRBV20-1	TRBJ2-5	CSGRVYQETQYF
few	TRBV10-2	TRBJ1-5	CASSEQGGQPQHF
-	TRBV9	TRBJ2-7	CASSAPGQGASEQYF
-	TRBV28	TRBJ2-3	CASSSSGLASTDTQYF
few	TRBV6-2/TRBV6-3	TRBJ1-5	CASRRHGNNQPQHF
few	TRBV5-1	TRBJ2-2	CASSSLGGTGELFF
-	TRBV2	TRBJ2-3	CASSKKRRGVVSTDTQYF
few	TRBV7-2	TRBJ1-1	CASSLKGTGRGTEAFF
-	TRBV10-3	TRBJ2-2	CAIMGQGAGELFF
-	TRBV7-9	TRBJ2-1	CASSLGPGLAGAGEQFF